This T cell receptor (beta chain) came from a study of CXCR3-negative and CXCR3-positive naive CD8 T cells. UMI-labeled 5' RACE yielded the TRB cDNA libraries. TCRdb reprocessed the 5' RACE reads and stores each CDR3 protein as one record, lacking DNA. In total, the table holds about 92,000 distinct CDR3 sequences. Triplicate sorts, 300,000 to 350,000 cells apiece, were made for each CD8+ T cell subset. The CDR3 loop spans 15 amino acids. CDR1 is SGHDN, CDR2 FVKESK, per germline. Sequenced material: naive CXCR3- CD8+ T cells from blood. Subset meaning: CD45RO-CCR7+CD27+CD95- naive CD8+ T cells lacking CXCR3 (TNR3-). The source is a human donor in good health. Some clones in this sample may be carry-over from other donors' samples. The chain recombines TRBV14 with TRBJ2-7; the TCRdb D gene call, TRBD1, has no DNA to confirm it. This CDR3 is CASSQRGARSYEQYF.